What follows are 4 T cell receptor beta chains derived from one specimen sequenced in a study of tumor and adjacent non-tumor tissue in lung cancer. The template was RNA from unsorted bulk tissue. This non-tumor lung sample came from over 3 cm beyond the tumor edge. Three rounds of nested PCR, following a modified ARM-PCR protocol, produced the TCRbeta library. TCRdb reanalysed the multiplex PCR reads using MiXCR and keeps one entry per CDR3 protein. Of approximately 82,000 distinct CDR3 sequences in the sample, over 60% are singletons; the top ten hold almost 40%. Sample: distant non-tumor lung tissue. The receptors shown here come from an older man with non-small cell lung cancer.

Regarding this clonotype: A much larger clone lies a single base off, so this may be a read error. This chain connects TRBV28 to TRBJ2-7; D remains unclear. V lost 4 bases to trimming and J lost 0 bases, with 4 bases between them. This CDR3 is built from 12 residues. The germline gives CDR1 MDHEN, CDR2 SYDVKM. This CDR3 is CASSSSSYEQYF. CDR3 in DNA: TGTGCCAGCAGTTCCAGCTCCTACGAGCAGTACTTC.

This chain links TRBV5-6 with TRBJ2-4; a possible D gene is TRBD1 (5 bases). The V and J ends lost 4 bases and 6 bases respectively, with 23 bases between them. The germline V gene has CDR1 SGHDT and CDR2 YYEEEE. The CDR3 spans 17 residues. CDR3 sequence reads: CASSVTAIGVVGNIQYF. The CDR3 region has the DNA TGTGCCAGCAGCGTTACCGCGATAGGGGTCGTTGGAAACATTCAGTACTTC. Drawing the rest from reference TRBV5-6 and TRBJ2-4, the complete variable domain is DAGVTQSPTHLIKTRGQQVTLRCSPKSGHDTVSWYQQALGQGPQFIFQYYEEEERQRGNFPDRFSGHQFPNYSSELNVNALLLGDSALYLCASSVTAIGVVGNIQYFGAGTRLSVL.

Note on this clonotype: Compared with germline, one end of the junction differs, possibly owing to a read error. The chain carries TRBV11-2 and TRBJ2-1; D perhaps matches TRBD1 (5 bases). Germline loops: CDR1 SGHAT, CDR2 FQNNGV. This CDR3 has 18 residues. DNA for the CDR3: TGTGCCGGCAGCTTAGAACGTCTGGGGCAGACTTCATACAATGAGCAGTTCTTC. Its translation is CAGSLERLGQTSYNEQFF. The full variable domain, with the rest looked up from reference TRBV11-2 and TRBJ2-1, is EAGVAQSPRYKIIEKRQSVAFWCNPISGHATLYWYQQILGQGPKLLIQFQNNGVVDDSQLPKDRFSAERLKGVDSTLKIQPAKLEDSAVYLCAGSLERLGQTSYNEQFFGPGTRLTVL.

The chain links TRBV28 to TRBJ2-1; no clear D. Trimming took 6 bases from V and 13 from J, leaving 10 bases between them. Germline CDR1 reads MDHEN; CDR2 reads SYDVKM. The CDR3 consists of 10 residues. The CDR3 here is CASSNNGQFF. The CDR3 DNA sequence: TGTGCCAGCAGCAACAATGGACAGTTCTTC.